Below, one T cell receptor beta chain is given with its context. The data derive from a study of T cell changes during pregnancy in multiple sclerosis. Profiling relied on immunoSEQ multiplex PCR, and the TCRdb table lists in-frame clones only, not all of them. The profile shows over 30,000 clones, 70% to 90% of them singletons. Looked up from germline, CDR1 is MNHNS and CDR2 is SASEGT. The CDR3 sequence is 11 residues long. The ends were cut back, 3 bases at V and 3 bases at J, with 3 bases in the middle. The sequence was collected from a female donor with multiple sclerosis, enrolled in a pregnancy study. The rearrangement uses TRBV6-1 and TRBJ2-7, with unresolved D. This specimen was CD8+ T cells from peripheral blood mononuclear cells, taken in the third trimester of pregnancy. CDR3 loop: CASSEYYEQYF. The CDR3 region has the DNA TGTGCCAGCAGTGAGTACTACGAGCAGTACTTC.